This TCR beta chain was sequenced during a study of cytomegalovirus exposure and HLA in healthy donors. Notes on the study in general: Testing in vitro showed three CMV-associated chains specific for CMV antigens.

Repertoires were generated with immunoSEQ multiplex PCR, while TCRdb's copy carries only in-frame clones and drops some. The repertoire holds 100,000 to 150,000 clones, with 89% as singletons. CDR3 length: 14 amino acids. The V and J ends lost 4 bases and 4 bases respectively, with 12 bases between them. The germline V gene has CDR1 SGHRS and CDR2 YFSETQ. In regard to this clone: Its antigen is still unknown.

The chain employs TRBV5-1 and TRBJ2-1; the D gene is possibly TRBD1 (6 bases). This receptor was taken from a woman in her late teens or twenties in good health and CMV-seronegative. Sequencing was performed on PBMCs. Here the CDR3 reads CASSADSSYNEQFF. The CDR3 bases are TGCGCCAGCAGCGCGGACAGTTCTTACAATGAGCAGTTCTTC.